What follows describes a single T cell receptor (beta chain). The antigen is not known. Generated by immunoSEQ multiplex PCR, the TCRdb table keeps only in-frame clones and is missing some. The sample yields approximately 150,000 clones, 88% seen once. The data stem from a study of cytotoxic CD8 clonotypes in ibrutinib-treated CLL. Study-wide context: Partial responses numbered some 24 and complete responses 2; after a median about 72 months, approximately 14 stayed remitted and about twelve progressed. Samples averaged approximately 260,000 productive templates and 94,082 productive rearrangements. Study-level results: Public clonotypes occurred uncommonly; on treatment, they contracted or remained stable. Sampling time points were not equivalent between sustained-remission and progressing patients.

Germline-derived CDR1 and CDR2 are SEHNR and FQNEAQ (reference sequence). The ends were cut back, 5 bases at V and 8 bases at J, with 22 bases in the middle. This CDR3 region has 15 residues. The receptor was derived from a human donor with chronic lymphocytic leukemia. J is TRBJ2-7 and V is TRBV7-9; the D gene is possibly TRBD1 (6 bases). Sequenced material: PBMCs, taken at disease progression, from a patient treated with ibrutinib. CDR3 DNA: TGTGCCAGCAGCACCACAGGGTTGAGCCAGGAGAAGCAGTACTTC. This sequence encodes CASSTTGLSQEKQYF.